A selection of T cell receptor beta chains follows, all from one sample in a study of cytomegalovirus exposure and HLA in healthy donors. Only in-frame clones appear in the TCRdb table, and some are missing; sequencing was by immunoSEQ multiplex PCR. The sample contains approximately 160,000 clones, 75% to 90% of which appear only once. The specimen was PBMCs. The receptors shown here come from a woman aged 50 to 60 in good health and CMV-seropositive. The conserved cysteine and the conserved F or W are not part of the CDR3 here.

v_gene	j_gene	CDR3aa
TRBV19	TRBJ1-2	ASIGQGLHYGYT
TRBV19	TRBJ1-5	ASSFTGARGNQPQH
TRBV5-4	TRBJ2-1	ASSLGSGLTYNEQF
TRBV7-9	TRBJ2-3	ASSSQAGETDTQY
TRBV4-2	TRBJ2-5	ASSQDGHLKETQY
TRBV7-3	TRBJ2-3	ASSLNGGVGDTQY
TRBV6-5	TRBJ2-7	ASSYSGRNPYEQY
TRBV4-2	TRBJ2-3	ASSQDFREVDTQY
TRBV30	TRBJ1-3	AWSTGVGSGNTIY
TRBV5-1	TRBJ1-5	ASSSSDREARNQPQH
TRBV18	TRBJ2-3	ASSATGGTDTQY
TRBV18	TRBJ2-7	ASSLQSGSNNEQY
TRBV13	TRBJ2-1	ASSRDRANEQF
TRBV7-2	TRBJ1-2	ASSQSYGYT
TRBV10-3	TRBJ2-3	AIGETDTQY
TRBV5-1	.	ASRMENEQY
TRBV30	TRBJ1-2	AWSPRTGGAANYGYT
TRBV5-4	TRBJ1-2	ASSKRLGGAEGYT
TRBV5-1	TRBJ1-1	ASSPREGGNTEAF
TRBV9	TRBJ1-3	ASSARTGGGNTIY
TRBV2	TRBJ2-3	ARGLAGESTDTQY
TRBV27	TRBJ2-2	ASSLAGGGNTGELF
TRBV9	TRBJ2-1	ASSVFPEAPNEQF
TRBV18	TRBJ1-4	ASSPRTDPGGNEKLF
TRBV5-5	TRBJ1-1	ASSFAEMNTEAF
TRBV6-1	TRBJ1-4	ASLNPANEKLF
TRBV11-2	TRBJ2-7	ASNQRTGNEQY
TRBV9	TRBJ1-5	ASSRAGRQPQH
TRBV11-2	TRBJ2-7	ASSPGQNPDAD
TRBV7-9	TRBJ2-1	ASSPQTSGRPYNEQF
TRBV10-3	TRBJ2-5	AIRDDRGPQETQY
TRBV7-9	TRBJ1-6	ASSLEGLGITPLH
TRBV19	TRBJ2-7	ASSRAGGTKEQY
TRBV28	TRBJ1-4	ASSPPPGPGEKLF
TRBV4-2	TRBJ2-2	ASSQVRASGELF
TRBV6-5	TRBJ2-1	ASRPSGLNEQF
TRBV5-5	TRBJ2-1	ASSFWRGSGASSYNEQF
TRBV19	TRBJ2-2	ASSMTRGLIGGELF
TRBV6-5	TRBJ1-1	ATGGTAVFRAF
TRBV7-3	TRBJ1-1	ASSPSAGNTEAF
TRBV10-3	TRBJ2-7	AITSGLLAGTYEQY
TRBV11-1	TRBJ1-3	ASSSKTGPTIGNTIY
TRBV7-3	TRBJ1-1	ASSLGWSTEAF
TRBV19	TRBJ1-2	ATGQGYGYT
TRBV11-2	TRBJ2-1	ASSLLGDRVSSEQF
TRBV7-9	TRBJ1-2	ASSSELRYEVYGYT
TRBV5-1	TRBJ2-2	ASSLWGDTGELF
TRBV5-1	TRBJ2-7	ASSSKGLAGGNLYEQY
TRBV27	TRBJ2-7	ASSARLPSYEQY
TRBV6-4	TRBJ1-1	ASTPGAGAPTEAF
TRBV7-3	TRBJ2-7	ASSPRPGYEQY
TRBV7-6	TRBJ2-1	ASSSVAGPFNEQF
TRBV18	TRBJ2-1	ASSPAANEQF
TRBV29-1	TRBJ2-4	SVTGTGEY
TRBV4-2	TRBJ2-1	ASSQTSGRNVYNEQF
TRBV7-9	TRBJ2-2	ASSSTENTGELF
TRBV4-2	TRBJ2-3	ASSQETSGGLSDTQY
TRBV28	TRBJ1-1	ASSLPGTGDTEAF